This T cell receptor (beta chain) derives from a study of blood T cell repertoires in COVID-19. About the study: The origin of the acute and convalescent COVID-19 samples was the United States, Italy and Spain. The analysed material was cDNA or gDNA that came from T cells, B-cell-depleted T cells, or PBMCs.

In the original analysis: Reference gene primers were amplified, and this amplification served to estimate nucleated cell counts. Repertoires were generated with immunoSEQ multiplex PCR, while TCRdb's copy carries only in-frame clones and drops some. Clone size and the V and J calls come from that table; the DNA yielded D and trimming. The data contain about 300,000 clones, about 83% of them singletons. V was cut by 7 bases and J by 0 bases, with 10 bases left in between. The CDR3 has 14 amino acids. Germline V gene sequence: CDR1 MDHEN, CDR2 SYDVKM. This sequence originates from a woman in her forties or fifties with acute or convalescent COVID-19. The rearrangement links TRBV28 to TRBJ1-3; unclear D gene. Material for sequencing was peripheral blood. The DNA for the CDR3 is TGTGCCAGCAATGGAGGGAGCTCTGGAAACACCATATATTTT. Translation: CASNGGSSGNTIYF.